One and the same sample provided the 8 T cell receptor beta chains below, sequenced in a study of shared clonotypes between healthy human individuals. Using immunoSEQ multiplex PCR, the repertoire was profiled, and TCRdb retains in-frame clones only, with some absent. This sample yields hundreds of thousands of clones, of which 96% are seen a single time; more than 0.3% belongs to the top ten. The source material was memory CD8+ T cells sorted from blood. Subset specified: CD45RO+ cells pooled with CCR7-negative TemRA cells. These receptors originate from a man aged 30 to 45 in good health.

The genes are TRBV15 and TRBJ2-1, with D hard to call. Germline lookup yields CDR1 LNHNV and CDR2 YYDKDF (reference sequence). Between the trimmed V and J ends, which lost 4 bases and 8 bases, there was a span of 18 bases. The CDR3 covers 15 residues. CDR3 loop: CATSTVIDGLDEQFF. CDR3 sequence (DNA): TGTGCCACCAGCACCGTCATAGACGGGTTGGATGAGCAGTTCTTC. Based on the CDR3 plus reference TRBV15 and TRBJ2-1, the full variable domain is DAMVIQNPRYQVTQFGKPVTLSCSQTLNHNVMYWYQQKSSQAPKLLFHYYDKDFNNEADTPDNFQSRRPNTSFCFLDIRSPGLGDTAMYLCATSTVIDGLDEQFFGPGTRLTVL.

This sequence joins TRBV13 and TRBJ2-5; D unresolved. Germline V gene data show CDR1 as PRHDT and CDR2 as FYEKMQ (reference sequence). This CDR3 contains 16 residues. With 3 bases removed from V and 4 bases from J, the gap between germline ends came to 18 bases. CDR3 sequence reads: CASSFGGRVGGETQYF. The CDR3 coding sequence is TGTGCCAGCAGCTTTGGTGGGCGTGTCGGTGGAGAGACCCAGTACTTC.

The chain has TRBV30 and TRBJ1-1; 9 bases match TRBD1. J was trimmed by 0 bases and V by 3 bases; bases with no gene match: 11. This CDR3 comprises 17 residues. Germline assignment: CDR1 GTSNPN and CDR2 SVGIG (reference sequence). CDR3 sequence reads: CAWRLRDRVQMNTEAFF. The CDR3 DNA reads TGTGCCTGGAGGCTCCGGGACAGGGTTCAAATGAACACTGAAGCTTTCTTT.

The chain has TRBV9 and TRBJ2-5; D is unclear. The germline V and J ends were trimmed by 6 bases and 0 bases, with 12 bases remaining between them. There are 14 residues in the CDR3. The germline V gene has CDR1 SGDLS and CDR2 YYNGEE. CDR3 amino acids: CASTRDGYQETQYF. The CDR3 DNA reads TGTGCCAGCACGAGAGACGGGTACCAAGAGACCCAGTACTTC.

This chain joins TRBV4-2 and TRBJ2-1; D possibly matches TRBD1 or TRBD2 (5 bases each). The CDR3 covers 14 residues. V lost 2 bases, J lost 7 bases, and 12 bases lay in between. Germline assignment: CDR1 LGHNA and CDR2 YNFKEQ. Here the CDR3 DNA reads TGTGCCAGCAGCCAAACGGGACCAAGAAATGAGCAGTTCTTC. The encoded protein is CASSQTGPRNEQFF.

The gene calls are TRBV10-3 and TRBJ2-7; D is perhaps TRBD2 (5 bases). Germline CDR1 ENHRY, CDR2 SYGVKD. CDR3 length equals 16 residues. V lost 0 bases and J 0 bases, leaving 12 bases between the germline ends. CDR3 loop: CAISESGVASSYEQYF. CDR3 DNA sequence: TGTGCCATCAGTGAGTCGGGAGTAGCAAGCTCCTACGAGCAGTACTTC.

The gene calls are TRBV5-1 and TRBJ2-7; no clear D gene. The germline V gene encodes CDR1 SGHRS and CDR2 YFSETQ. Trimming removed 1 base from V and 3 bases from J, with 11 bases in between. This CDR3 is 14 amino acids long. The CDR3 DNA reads TGCGCCAGCAGCTTGTCCGGATGGGGCTACGAGCAGTACTTC. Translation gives CASSLSGWGYEQYF. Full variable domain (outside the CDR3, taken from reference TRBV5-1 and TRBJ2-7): KAGVTQTPRYLIKTRGQQVTLSCSPISGHRSVSWYQQTPGQGLQFLFEYFSETQRNKGNFPGRFSGRQFSNSRSEMNVSTLELGDSALYLCASSLSGWGYEQYFGPGTRLTVT.

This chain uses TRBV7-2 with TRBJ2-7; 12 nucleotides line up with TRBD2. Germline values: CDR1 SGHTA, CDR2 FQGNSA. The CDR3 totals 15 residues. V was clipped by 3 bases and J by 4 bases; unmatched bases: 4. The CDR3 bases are TGTGCCAGCAGCTTTCTAGCGGGAGGGGGGTACGAGCAGTACTTC. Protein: CASSFLAGGGYEQYF. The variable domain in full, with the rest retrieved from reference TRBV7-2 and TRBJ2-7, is GAGVSQSPSNKVTEKGKDVELRCDPISGHTALYWYRQSLGQGLEFLIYFQGNSAPDKSGLPSDRFSAERTGGSVSTLTIQRTQQEDSAVYLCASSFLAGGGYEQYFGPGTRLTVT.